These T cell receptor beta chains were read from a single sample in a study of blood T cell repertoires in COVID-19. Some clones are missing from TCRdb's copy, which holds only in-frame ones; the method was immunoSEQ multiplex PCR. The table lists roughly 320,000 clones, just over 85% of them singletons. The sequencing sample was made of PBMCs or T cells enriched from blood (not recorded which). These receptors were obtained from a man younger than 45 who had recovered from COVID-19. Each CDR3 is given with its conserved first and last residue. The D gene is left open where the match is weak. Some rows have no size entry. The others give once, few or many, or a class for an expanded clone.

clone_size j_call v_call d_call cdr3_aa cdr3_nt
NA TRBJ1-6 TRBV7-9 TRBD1 CASTQRTGNNSPLHF TGTGCCAGCACCCAAAGGACAGGGAATAATTCACCCCTCCACTTT
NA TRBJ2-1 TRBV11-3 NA CASSLTGGNNEQFF TGTGCCAGCAGCTTAACGGGGGGCAACAATGAGCAGTTCTTC
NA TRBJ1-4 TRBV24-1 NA CATSNRGGDEKLFF TGTGCCACCAGTAACCGGGGTGGGGATGAAAAACTGTTTTTT
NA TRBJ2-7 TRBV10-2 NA CASGGVGEQYF TGCGCCAGTGGAGGGGTGGGGGAGCAGTACTTC
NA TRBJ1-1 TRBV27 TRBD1 CASSFLRDRGQQGAFF TGTGCCAGCAGTTTCCTCCGGGACAGGGGTCAGCAGGGAGCTTTCTTT
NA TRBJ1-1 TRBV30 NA CAWGLSAEAFF TGTGCCTGGGGGCTTTCGGCTGAAGCTTTCTTT
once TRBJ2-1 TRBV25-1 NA CASSDYHNNEQFF TGTGCCAGCAGTGATTACCACAACAATGAGCAGTTCTTC
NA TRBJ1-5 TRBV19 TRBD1 CASSIPFRGRNQPQHF TGTGCCAGTAGTATACCATTCAGGGGGCGCAATCAGCCCCAGCATTTT
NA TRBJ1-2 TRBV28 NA CASSYPGGYGYTF TGTGCCAGCAGTTATCCCGGGGGCTATGGCTACACCTTC
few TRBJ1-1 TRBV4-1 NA CASSRGVEGTEAFF TGCGCCAGCAGCCGCGGGGTGGAAGGGACTGAAGCTTTCTTT
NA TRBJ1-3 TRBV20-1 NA CSASSGGSGNTIYF TGCAGTGCTAGTTCCGGTGGCTCTGGAAACACCATATATTTT
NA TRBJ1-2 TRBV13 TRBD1 CASSLSGGEGYGYTF TGTGCCAGCAGTTTATCAGGGGGCGAAGGCTATGGCTACACCTTC
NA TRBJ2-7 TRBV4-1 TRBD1 CASSHGQGGGYEQYF TGCGCCAGCAGCCACGGACAGGGGGGAGGGTACGAGCAGTACTTC
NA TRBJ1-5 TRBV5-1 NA CASSLTGMGSQPQHF TGCGCCAGCAGCCTTACAGGGATGGGGAGTCAGCCCCAGCATTTT
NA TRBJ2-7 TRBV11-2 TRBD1 CASSLDRPWTGLPYEQYF TGTGCCAGCAGCTTAGACAGACCCTGGACAGGGCTGCCATACGAGCAGTACTTC
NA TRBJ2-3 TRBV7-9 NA CASSPRGRPDTQYF TGTGCCAGCAGCCCCAGGGGGAGGCCAGATACGCAGTATTTT
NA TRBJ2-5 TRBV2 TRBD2 CASSDASGRLQETQYF TGTGCCAGCAGTGATGCTAGCGGGAGGTTACAAGAGACCCAGTACTTC
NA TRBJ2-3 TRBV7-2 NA CASSYITDTQYF TGTGCCAGCAGCTATATCACAGATACGCAGTATTTT
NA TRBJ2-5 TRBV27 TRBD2 CASTPSRGGQETQYF TGTGCCAGCACCCCCTCCCGCGGGGGCCAAGAGACCCAGTACTTC
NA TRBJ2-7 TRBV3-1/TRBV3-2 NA CASSLDRTYEQYF TGTGCCAGCAGTCTGGACAGAACCTACGAGCAGTACTTC
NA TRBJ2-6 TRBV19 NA CASRDSSFSGANVLTF TGTGCCAGTAGGGACAGTTCCTTCTCTGGGGCCAACGTCCTGACTTTC
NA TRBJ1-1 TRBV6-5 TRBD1 CASGRPTGIDTEAFF TGTGCCAGCGGGAGGCCGACAGGGATCGACACTGAAGCTTTCTTT
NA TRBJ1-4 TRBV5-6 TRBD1 CASSFGTGSKEKLFF TGTGCCAGCAGCTTTGGGACAGGGTCGAAGGAAAAACTGTTTTTT
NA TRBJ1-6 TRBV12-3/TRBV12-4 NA CASTPGGSPLHF TGTGCCAGCACCCCGGGGGGATCACCCCTCCACTTT
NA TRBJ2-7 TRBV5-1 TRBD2 CASSPGLAGGQSSYEQYF TGCGCCAGCAGCCCGGGACTAGCGGGGGGCCAGAGCTCCTACGAGCAGTACTTC
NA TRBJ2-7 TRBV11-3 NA CASSLGGGTDLDYEQYF TGTGCCAGCAGCTTAGGCGGAGGGACAGATCTTGACTACGAGCAGTACTTC
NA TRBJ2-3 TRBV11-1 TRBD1 CASSLTGGEKDTQYF TGTGCCAGCAGCTTAACAGGGGGTGAGAAAGATACGCAGTATTTT
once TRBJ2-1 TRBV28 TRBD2 CASSPTREGRKQFF TGTGCCAGCAGTCCAACCAGGGAGGGCCGTAAGCAGTTCTTC
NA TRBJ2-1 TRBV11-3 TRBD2 CASSSVGTSGGNNEQFF TGTGCCAGCAGTTCGGTGGGGACTAGCGGGGGGAACAATGAGCAGTTCTTC
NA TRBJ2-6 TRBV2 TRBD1 CASSPGQGKASGANVLTF TGTGCCAGCAGCCCCGGACAGGGAAAGGCCTCTGGGGCCAACGTCCTGACTTTC